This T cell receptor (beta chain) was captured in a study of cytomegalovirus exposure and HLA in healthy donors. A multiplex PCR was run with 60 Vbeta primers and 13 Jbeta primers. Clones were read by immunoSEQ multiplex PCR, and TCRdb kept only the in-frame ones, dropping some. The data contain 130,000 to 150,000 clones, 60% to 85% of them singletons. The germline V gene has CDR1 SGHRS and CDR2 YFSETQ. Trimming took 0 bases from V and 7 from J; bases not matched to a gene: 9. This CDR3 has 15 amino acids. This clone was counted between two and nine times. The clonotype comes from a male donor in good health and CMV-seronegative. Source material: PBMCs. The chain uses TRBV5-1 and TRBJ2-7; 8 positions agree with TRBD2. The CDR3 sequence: CASSLDPGGPGEQYF. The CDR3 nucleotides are TGCGCCAGCAGCTTGGATCCGGGAGGGCCGGGGGAGCAGTACTTC.